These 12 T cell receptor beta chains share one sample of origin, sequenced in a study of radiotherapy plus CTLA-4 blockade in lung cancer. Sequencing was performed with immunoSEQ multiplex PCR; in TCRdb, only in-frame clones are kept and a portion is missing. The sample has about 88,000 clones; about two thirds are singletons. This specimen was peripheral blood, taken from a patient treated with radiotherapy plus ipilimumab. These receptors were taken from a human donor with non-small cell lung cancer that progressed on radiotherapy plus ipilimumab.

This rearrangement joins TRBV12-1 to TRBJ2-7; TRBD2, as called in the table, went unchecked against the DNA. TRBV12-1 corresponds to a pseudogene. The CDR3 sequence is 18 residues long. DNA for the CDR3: TGTGCCAGCAGCTCACTTGGGTCCGATCGCGGTGGTAGGTCCGAGCAGTACTTC. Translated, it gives CASSSLGSDRGGRSEQYF.

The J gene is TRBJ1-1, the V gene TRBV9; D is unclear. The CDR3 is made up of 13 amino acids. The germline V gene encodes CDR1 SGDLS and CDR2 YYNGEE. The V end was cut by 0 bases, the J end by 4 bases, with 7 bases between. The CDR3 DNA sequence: TGTGCCAGCAGCGTAGATGAGCTCACTGAAGCTTTCTTT. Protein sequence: CASSVDELTEAFF.

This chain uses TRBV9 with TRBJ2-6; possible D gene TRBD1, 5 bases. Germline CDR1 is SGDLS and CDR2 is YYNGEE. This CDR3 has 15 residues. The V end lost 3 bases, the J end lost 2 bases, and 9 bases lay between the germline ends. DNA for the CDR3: TGTGCCAGCAGCGCCACAGGAACTGGGGCCAACGTCCTGACTTTC. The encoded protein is CASSATGTGANVLTF. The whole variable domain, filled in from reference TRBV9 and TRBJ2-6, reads DSGVTQTPKHLITATGQRVTLRCSPRSGDLSVYWYQQSLDQGLQFLIQYYNGEERAKGNILERFSAQQFPDLHSELNLSSLELGDSALYFCASSATGTGANVLTFGAGSRLTVL.

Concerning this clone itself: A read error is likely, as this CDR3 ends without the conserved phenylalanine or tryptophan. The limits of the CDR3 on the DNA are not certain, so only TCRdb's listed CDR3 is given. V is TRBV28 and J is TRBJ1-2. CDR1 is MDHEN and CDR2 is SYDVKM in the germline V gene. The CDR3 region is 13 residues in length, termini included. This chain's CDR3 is CASSFGGAVHPTC.

This CDR3 reads CAISYRQGNTIYF. Written as DNA, the CDR3 is TGTGCCATTTCTTACCGACAGGGAAACACCATATATTTT. The V call is TRBV10-3, the J call TRBJ1-3; perhaps TRBD1 as D (5 bases). CDR3 length equals 13 residues. Germline CDR1 is ENHRY and CDR2 is SYGVKD. Trimming stripped 9 bases from V and 4 bases from J, with 13 bases between.

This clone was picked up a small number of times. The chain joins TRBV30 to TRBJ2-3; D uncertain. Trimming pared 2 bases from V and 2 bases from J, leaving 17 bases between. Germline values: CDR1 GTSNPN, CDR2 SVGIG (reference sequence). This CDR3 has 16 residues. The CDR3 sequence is CAWSTYNSFFTDTQYF. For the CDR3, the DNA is TGTGCCTGGAGTACATATAACAGCTTTTTCACAGATACGCAGTATTTT.

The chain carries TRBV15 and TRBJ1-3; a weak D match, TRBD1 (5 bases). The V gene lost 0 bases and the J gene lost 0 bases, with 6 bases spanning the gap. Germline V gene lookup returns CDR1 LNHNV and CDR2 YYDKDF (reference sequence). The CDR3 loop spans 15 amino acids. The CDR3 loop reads CATSRDQGSGNTIYF. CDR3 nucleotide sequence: TGTGCCACCAGCAGAGACCAGGGCTCTGGAAACACCATATATTTT.

As DNA, the CDR3 is TGTGCCAGCAGTGAGGACAGGGCGGAGACCCAGTACTTC. Protein sequence: CASSEDRAETQYF. The chain uses TRBV2 and TRBJ2-5; 8 bases line up with TRBD1. This CDR3 is 13 amino acids long. With V trimmed by 3 bases and J by 5 bases, 2 bases remained unmatched. The germline gives CDR1 SNHLY, CDR2 FYNNEI.

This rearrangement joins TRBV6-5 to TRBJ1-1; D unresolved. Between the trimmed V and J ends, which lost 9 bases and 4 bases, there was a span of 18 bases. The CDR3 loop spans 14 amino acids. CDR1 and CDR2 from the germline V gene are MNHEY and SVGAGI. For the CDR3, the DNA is TGTGCCAGTTCCCTGACGGCCATGGGCACTGAAGCTTTCTTT. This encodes CASSLTAMGTEAFF.

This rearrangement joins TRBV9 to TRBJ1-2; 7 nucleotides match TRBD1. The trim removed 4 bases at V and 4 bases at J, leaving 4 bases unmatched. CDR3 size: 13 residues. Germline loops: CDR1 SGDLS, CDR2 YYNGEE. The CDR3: CASSPTGSYGYTF. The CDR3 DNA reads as TGTGCCAGCAGCCCGACAGGGTCCTATGGCTACACCTTC.

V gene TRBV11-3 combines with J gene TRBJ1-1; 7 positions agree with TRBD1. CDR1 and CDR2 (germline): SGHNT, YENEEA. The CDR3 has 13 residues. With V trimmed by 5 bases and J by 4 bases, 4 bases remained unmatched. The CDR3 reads CASSVDRSTEAFF. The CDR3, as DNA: TGTGCCAGCAGCGTGGACAGGAGCACTGAAGCTTTCTTT.

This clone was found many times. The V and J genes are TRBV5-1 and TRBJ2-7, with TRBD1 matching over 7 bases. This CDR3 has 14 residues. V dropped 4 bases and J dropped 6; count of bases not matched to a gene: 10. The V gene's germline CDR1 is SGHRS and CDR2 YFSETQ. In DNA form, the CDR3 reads TGCGCCAGCAGCCCGACAGGGTCGAGCCTCGAGCAGTACTTC. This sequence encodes CASSPTGSSLEQYF.